The sequence of this TCR beta chain was determined in a study of Ad26.COV2.S vaccination and SARS-CoV-2 variants. Only in-frame clones appear in the TCRdb table, and some are missing; sequencing was by immunoSEQ multiplex PCR. Among roughly 300,000 clones listed, around 89% were seen once. With 1 base removed from V and 8 bases from J, the gap between germline ends came to 15 bases. CDR1 and CDR2 (germline): SGHDN, FVKESK. This CDR3 has 15 residues. Treatment denoted: 15 to 20 received Ad26.COV2.S at low or high dose, single or two shots; 5 received placebo; per-sample allocation not given. Day 63 following the first vaccine or placebo injection was when the samples were taken. Based in Boston, the donor was an adult of 18-55 years. The vaccine delivered Wuhan-strain SARS-CoV-2 spike through an Ad26 vector.

The material was peripheral blood, obtained in a trial of Ad26.COV2.S vaccine versus placebo. The clonotype comes from a person aged 18 to 65 who received the Ad26.COV2.S COVID-19 vaccine or a placebo. The rearrangement links TRBV14 to TRBJ1-3; D unclear. The CDR3 is CASSQAAAKWDTIYF. The CDR3, as DNA: TGTGCCAGCAGCCAAGCAGCAGCCAAGTGGGACACCATATATTTT.